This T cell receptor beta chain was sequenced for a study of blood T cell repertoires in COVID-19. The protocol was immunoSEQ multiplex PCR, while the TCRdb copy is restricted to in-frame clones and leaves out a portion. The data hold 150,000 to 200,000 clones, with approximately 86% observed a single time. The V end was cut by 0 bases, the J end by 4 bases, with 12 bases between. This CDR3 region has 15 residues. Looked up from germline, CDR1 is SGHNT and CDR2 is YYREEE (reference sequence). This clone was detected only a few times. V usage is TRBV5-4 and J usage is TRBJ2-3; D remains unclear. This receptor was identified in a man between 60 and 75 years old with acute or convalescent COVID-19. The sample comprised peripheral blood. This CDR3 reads CASSLVGFQADTQYF. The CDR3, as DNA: TGTGCCAGCAGCTTGGTTGGGTTTCAGGCAGATACGCAGTATTTT. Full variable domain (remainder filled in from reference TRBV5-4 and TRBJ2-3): ETGVTQSPTHLIKTRGQQVTLRCSSQSGHNTVSWYQQALGQGPQFIFQYYREEENGRGNFPPRFSGLQFPNYSSELNVNALELDDSALYLCASSLVGFQADTQYFGPGTRLTVL.